These 14 T cell receptor beta chains originate from one sample sequenced in a study of metastatic and nonmetastatic thyroid tumors. TCRdb re-clonotyped the PCR reads via MiXCR. The table has roughly 16,000 clones, roughly 32% seen once. Among the patients, none had received any treatment before thyroid surgery. Sequencing was performed on blood. The receptor set was obtained from a female donor with papillary thyroid cancer or a benign thyroid nodule (not recorded which). Some clones in this sample may be carry-over from other donors' samples.

The CDR3 is CAWSRYTDTQYF. The CDR3 region has the DNA TGTGCCTGGAGCAGGTACACAGATACGCAGTATTTT. The chain joins TRBV30 to TRBJ2-3; D gene unclear. This CDR3 has 12 amino acids. With 3 bases removed from V and 2 bases from J, the gap between germline ends came to 6 bases. The germline gives CDR1 GTSNPN, CDR2 SVGIG (reference sequence).

This clone is termed medium-sized (0.01 to 0.1%). The CDR3 bases are TGTGCCAGTAGTATGGGGCAGGAGTTCAATCAGCCCCAGCATTTT. This sequence encodes CASSMGQEFNQPQHF. V gene TRBV19 combines with J gene TRBJ1-5; possible D gene TRBD1, 5 bases. V shed 3 bases and J shed 3 bases, with 12 bases lying between them. The germline CDR1 and CDR2 sequences are LNHDA and SQIVND (reference sequence). The CDR3 totals 15 residues.

By sample fraction, this clone is medium-sized. The V gene is TRBV10-3, the J gene TRBJ2-3; 7 bases fit TRBD1. The germline V gene encodes CDR1 ENHRY and CDR2 SYGVKD. The CDR3 runs to 15 residues. V dropped 2 bases and J dropped 3; count of bases not matched to a gene: 5. The CDR3 bases are TGTGCCATCAGTGAGCCACAGGGGTCTACAGATACGCAGTATTTT. Its protein product is CAISEPQGSTDTQYF.

This clone appeared a few times. The CDR3 does not close with the conserved phenylalanine or tryptophan, likely indicating a read error. This CDR3 is CASSPGLQQGEQFS. CDR3 DNA: TGTGCCAGCAGCCCGGGACTGCAACAAGGGGAGCAGTTCTCC. This chain connects TRBV7-2 to TRBJ2-1; tentative D call: TRBD2 (6 bases). CDR3 size: 14 residues. Trimming took 5 bases from V and 10 from J, leaving 18 bases between them. In germline, CDR1 is SGHTA, CDR2 FQGNSA.

This clone was seen ten or more times. The chain links TRBV10-3 to TRBJ2-5; D is unclear. The V end lost 7 bases, the J end lost 4 bases, and 7 bases lay between the germline ends. Per the germline V gene, CDR1 is ENHRY and CDR2 is SYGVKD. This CDR3 is 11 amino acids long. For the CDR3, the DNA is TGTGCCATCACAGGTCGAGAGACCCAGTACTTC. Residues: CAITGRETQYF.

This chain uses TRBV12-3 or TRBV12-4 with TRBJ2-7; no firm D call. The CDR3 contains 12 residues. The V gene lost 6 bases and the J gene lost 7 bases, with 13 bases spanning the gap. CDR3 protein: CASRDRADEQYF. CDR3 sequence (DNA): TGTGCCAGCAGAGATAGGGCAGATGAGCAGTACTTC.

This clone was found many times. Other DNA sequences in this specimen translate into the identical CDR3. V gene TRBV5-6 combines with J gene TRBJ2-1, with TRBD2 matching 8 bases. Germline CDR1 reads SGHDT; CDR2 reads YYEEEE. J lost 9 bases, V lost 1 base, and 6 bases had no gene match. The CDR3 is 14 amino acids. Written as DNA, the CDR3 is TGTGCCAGCAGCTTGTATGGCGGGGGGCTTGAGCAGTTCTTC. Amino acid sequence: CASSLYGGGLEQFF.

As to this clone: Within the sample, other DNA sequences also encode this same CDR3. The chain uses TRBV5-6 and TRBJ1-2; D unresolved. This CDR3 is built from 12 residues. Trimming removed 4 bases from V and 7 bases from J, with 11 bases in between. The V gene's germline CDR1 is SGHDT and CDR2 YYEEEE. CDR3 DNA: TGTGCCAGCAGCCTGTCTCCGGGTGGCTACACCTTC. Encoded protein: CASSLSPGGYTF.

J is TRBJ2-7 and V is TRBV9; D is possibly TRBD1 or TRBD2 (5 bases each). Germline CDR1 and CDR2: SGDLS and YYNGEE. V lost 9 bases, J lost 0 bases, and 16 bases lay in between. The CDR3 runs to 14 residues. CDR3 sequence (DNA): TGTGCCAACAACCCCGGGGCCAGCTCCTACGAGCAGTACTTC. Encoded protein: CANNPGASSYEQYF.

This clone was observed a single time. The rearrangement joins TRBV4-2 to TRBJ2-5; D might be TRBD1 (6 bases). Trimming removed 0 bases from V and 1 base from J, with 9 bases in between. This CDR3 spans 15 amino acids. The germline V gene encodes CDR1 LGHNA and CDR2 YNFKEQ. CDR3 coding DNA: TGTGCCAGCAGCCAAGATCGAGGGGGCCAAGAGACCCAGTACTTC. It translates to CASSQDRGGQETQYF.

This chain links TRBV20-1 with TRBJ1-5; D remains ambiguous. The CDR3 length is 15 residues. Trimming took off 0 bases at V and 3 bases at J, with 12 bases between the two ends. Germline assignment: CDR1 DFQATT and CDR2 SNEGSKA (reference sequence). CDR3 sequence (DNA): TGCAGTGCTAGAGAACCCAGGCGGGTCAATCAGCCCCAGCATTTT. Its translation: CSAREPRRVNQPQHF.

The chain joins TRBV6-1 to TRBJ2-2; either TRBD1 or TRBD2 may supply D (5 bases each). The germline V gene encodes CDR1 MNHNS and CDR2 SASEGT. V was cut by 6 bases and J by 1 base, with 9 bases left in between. The CDR3 is 14 residues long. CDR3 amino acids: CASRRGGNTGELFF. The CDR3 bases are TGTGCCAGCAGGAGGGGTGGGAACACCGGGGAGCTGTTTTTT.

This clone was recorded only once. This sequence joins TRBV18 and TRBJ1-1, with D unresolved. Trimming left V 0 bases short and J 4 bases short, with 15 bases between. Germline V gives CDR1 KGHSH, CDR2 LQKENI. The CDR3 runs to 16 residues. The CDR3 DNA reads TGTGCCAGCTCACCACCCGGAGCCATAAGTGTCACTGAAGCTTTCTTT. As protein: CASSPPGAISVTEAFF.

The gene calls are TRBV12-3 or TRBV12-4 and TRBJ2-5, with D possibly matching TRBD2 (5 bases). CDR3 length equals 13 residues. The V and J ends lost 3 bases and 4 bases respectively, with 9 bases between them. This CDR3 reads CASSLVRVETQYF. The CDR3, as DNA: TGTGCCAGCAGTTTGGTGAGGGTAGAGACCCAGTACTTC.